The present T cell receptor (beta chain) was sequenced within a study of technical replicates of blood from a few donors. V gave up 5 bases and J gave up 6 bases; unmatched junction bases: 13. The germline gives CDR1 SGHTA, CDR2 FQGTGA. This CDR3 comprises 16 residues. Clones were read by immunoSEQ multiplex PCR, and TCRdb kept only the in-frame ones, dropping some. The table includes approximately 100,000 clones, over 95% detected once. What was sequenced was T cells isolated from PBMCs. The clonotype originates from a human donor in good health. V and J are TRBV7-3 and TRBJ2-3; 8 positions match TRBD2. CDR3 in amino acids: CASSPRGRGVRDTQYF. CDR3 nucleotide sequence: TGTGCCAGCAGCCCCCGGGGGCGGGGGGTGCGGGATACGCAGTATTTT.